This is a list of T cell receptor beta chains from one sample in a study of blood T cell repertoires in COVID-19. Produced via immunoSEQ multiplex PCR; TCRdb's table is partial and in-frame only. The table has over 200,000 clones, 86% seen once. Sequenced: peripheral blood. Source of these receptors: a man aged 25 to 40 who had recovered from COVID-19. Both conserved end residues are part of each CDR3. A D gene is named only where the DNA matches it firmly. Size tells how often a clone was seen (once, few, many) or the class of an expanded clone, and some rows leave it out.

J gene | CDR3 length | V gene | D gene | clone size | CDR3 DNA | CDR3 protein
TRBJ1-6 | 15 | TRBV12-5 | NA | NA | TGTGCTAGTGGTTTTGGGCAGGGGAATAATTCACCCCTCCACTTT | CASGFGQGNNSPLHF
TRBJ2-3 | 13 | TRBV30 | TRBD2 | NA | TGTACGACTAGCGGGGGCTACACAGATACGCAGTATTTT | CTTSGGYTDTQYF
TRBJ2-3 | 16 | TRBV6-5 | NA | NA | TGTGCCAGCAGTTATTGGGGGGGGGCGAGCACAGATACGCAGTATTTT | CASSYWGGASTDTQYF
TRBJ2-5 | 14 | TRBV30 | TRBD1 | NA | TGTGCCTGGACCAAGGGACAGACCCAAGAGACCCAGTACTTC | CAWTKGQTQETQYF
TRBJ2-3 | 15 | TRBV7-9 | TRBD1 | NA | TGTGCCAGCAGCTTAGTTCAACAGGGGTCAGATACGCAGTATTTT | CASSLVQQGSDTQYF
TRBJ2-3 | 15 | TRBV13 | NA | NA | TGTGCCAGCAGCTTAGGGTCTAGCGACACAGATACGCAGTATTTT | CASSLGSSDTDTQYF
TRBJ2-7 | 17 | TRBV30 | NA | NA | TGTGCCTGGAGTGACCTCGGAGGTCACCCGGCCTACGACGAGCAGTACTTC | CAWSDLGGHPAYDEQYF
TRBJ2-7 | 18 | TRBV5-5 | TRBD2 | once | TGTGCCAGCAGCTTAAGTACTAGCGGGGCGATGAACTCATACGAGCAGTACTTC | CASSLSTSGAMNSYEQYF
TRBJ2-7 | 17 | TRBV7-6 | TRBD2 | few | TGTGCCAGCAGCTTGGAGCCTAGCGGGGACCGGTACTACGAGCAGTACTTC | CASSLEPSGDRYYEQYF
TRBJ1-6 | 17 | TRBV27 | NA | NA | TGTGCCAGCAGTTTGATCGGATGGCAGGGATATAATTCACCCCTCCACTTT | CASSLIGWQGYNSPLHF
TRBJ2-5 | 15 | TRBV6-2/TRBV6-3 | TRBD1 | NA | TGTGCCAGCAGTTACTCCTGGGACAGGGAAGAGACCCAGTACTTC | CASSYSWDREETQYF
TRBJ2-5 | 16 | TRBV2 | TRBD2 | NA | TGTGCCAGCAAAGCGGCTAGCGGGGGGAACCAAGAGACCCAGTACTTC | CASKAASGGNQETQYF
TRBJ2-2 | 16 | TRBV4-2 | NA | NA | TGTGCCAGCAGCGCTAGCCTACTAACGAACACCGGGGAGCTGTTTTTT | CASSASLLTNTGELFF
TRBJ2-4 | 17 | TRBV2 | NA | NA | TGTGCCAGCAGTGAAGCGTGGGCCAACCTGGGCAAAAACATTCAGTACTTC | CASSEAWANLGKNIQYF
TRBJ1-2 | 14 | TRBV6-5 | NA | NA | TGTGCCAGCAGCCCATACGTCGGGGACTATGGCTACACCTTC | CASSPYVGDYGYTF
TRBJ1-1 | 16 | TRBV6-6 | NA | NA | TGTGCCAGCAGCCCGGGAGCGGGGATGGGGAACACTGAAGCTTTCTTT | CASSPGAGMGNTEAFF
TRBJ1-3 | 14 | TRBV11-2 | NA | NA | TGTGCCAGCAGTAGGACAGCTGATGGAAACACCATATATTTT | CASSRTADGNTIYF
TRBJ1-5 | 16 | TRBV7-9 | TRBD1 | NA | TGTGCCAGCAGCTGGGGACAGGGCGATAGCAATCAGCCCCAGCATTTT | CASSWGQGDSNQPQHF
TRBJ2-5 | 13 | TRBV11-2 | NA | NA | TGTGCCAGCAGCTCTGGGCACCAAGAGACCCAGTACTTC | CASSSGHQETQYF
TRBJ1-3 | 16 | TRBV29-1 | NA | NA | TGCAGCGTTTGCCGGTTATGCAAGAGCTCTGGAAACACCATATATTTT | CSVCRLCKSSGNTIYF
TRBJ2-7 | 16 | TRBV18 | NA | NA | TGTGCCAGCTCACCCTCTACTAGCTATAGCTCCTACGAGCAGTACTTC | CASSPSTSYSSYEQYF
TRBJ1-2 | 16 | TRBV14 | NA | NA | TGTGCCAGCAGCCAAGATAGGGGCAGGATCTTCTATGGCTACACCTTC | CASSQDRGRIFYGYTF
TRBJ1-4 | 11 | TRBV12-3/TRBV12-4 | NA | once | TGTGCCAGCAGTTTCAGGGAAAAACTGTTTTTT | CASSFREKLFF
TRBJ2-7 | 11 | TRBV29-1 | NA | NA | TGCAGCGTTCTAACTGCTTACGAGCAGTACTTC | CSVLTAYEQYF
TRBJ1-3 | 17 | TRBV4-1 | NA | NA | TGCGCCAGCAGCCAAGATGGCACAGGCGGCTCTGGAAACACCATATATTTT | CASSQDGTGGSGNTIYF
TRBJ1-5 | 15 | TRBV7-9 | NA | NA | TGTGCCAGCAGCTTGGGGGGGCGAGGTAATCAGCCCCAGCATTTT | CASSLGGRGNQPQHF
TRBJ1-3 | 13 | TRBV6-5 | NA | NA | TGTGCCAGCCGGTCGAGTCCTGGAAACACCATATATTTT | CASRSSPGNTIYF
TRBJ1-2 | 16 | TRBV7-8 | NA | NA | TGTGCCAGCAGCCCAGCGAGAATGGGCGGGAGGTATGGCTACACCTTC | CASSPARMGGRYGYTF
TRBJ1-5 | 14 | TRBV24-1 | TRBD1 | NA | TGTGCCACCAGTGATGGACAGGGAAGCCAGCCCCAGCATTTT | CATSDGQGSQPQHF
TRBJ2-1 | 14 | TRBV7-8 | NA | NA | TGTGCCAGCAGCTCCACCTCGACAGGACGAGCTCAGTTCTTC | CASSSTSTGRAQFF
TRBJ2-3 | 15 | TRBV19 | NA | NA | TGTGCCAGTAGTTGGAGGGGTGGCAGCACAGATACGCAGTATTTT | CASSWRGGSTDTQYF
TRBJ2-1 | 15 | TRBV3-1/TRBV3-2 | NA | NA | TGTGCCAGCAGCCAGGCGGGACTGCGGGGTCATGAGCAGTTCTTC | CASSQAGLRGHEQFF
TRBJ2-3 | 13 | TRBV11-2 | TRBD1 | NA | TGTGCCAGCAGCTTAGAGGACAGGCCCTGGGGGTATTTT | CASSLEDRPWGYF
TRBJ2-2 | 14 | TRBV19 | NA | NA | TGTGCCAGTAGTATAGTAGCGCGTACCGGGGAGCTGTTTTTT | CASSIVARTGELFF
TRBJ2-7 | 17 | TRBV10-3 | TRBD1 | NA | TGTGCCATCAGCCCACAGACAGGGGACAGGAGGACCTACGAGCAGTACTTC | CAISPQTGDRRTYEQYF
TRBJ2-7 | 13 | TRBV7-8 | NA | NA | TGTGCCAGCAGCCGACTTACACCCTACGAGCAGTACTTC | CASSRLTPYEQYF
TRBJ1-5 | 16 | TRBV15 | TRBD1 | NA | TGTGCCACCAGCAGCATAGGGACAGGGAAATTTCAGCCCCAGCATTTT | CATSSIGTGKFQPQHF
TRBJ1-5 | 15 | TRBV5-6 | NA | once | TGTGCCAGCAGCTCGAAGGGGACTCTTTTCCAGCCCCAGCATTTT | CASSSKGTLFQPQHF
TRBJ1-2 | 11 | TRBV6-9 | NA | NA | TGTGCCAGCATCAGGGAGGATGGCTACACCTTC | CASIREDGYTF
TRBJ1-5 | 23 | TRBV23-1 | TRBD1 | NA | TGCGCCAGCAGTCAACCTCATCCTGAACTCGACTCAACCAAGGGGGCAGGCAATCAGCCCCAGCATTTT | CASSQPHPELDSTKGAGNQPQHF
TRBJ2-1 | 14 | TRBV27 | NA | NA | TGTGCCAGCAGTTATCCTAGCGCCTCGAATGAGCAGTTCTTC | CASSYPSASNEQFF
TRBJ2-3 | 14 | TRBV7-2 | NA | once | TGTGCCAGCACCCTAGATCCTAGCACAGATACGCAGTATTTT | CASTLDPSTDTQYF
TRBJ2-7 | 17 | TRBV7-9 | TRBD2 | NA | TGTGCCAGCAGCTTGGGGCGCCGGGAGGCAGGTCCCTACGAGCAGTACTTC | CASSLGRREAGPYEQYF
TRBJ2-3 | 14 | TRBV6-5 | TRBD2 | NA | TGTGCCAGCGGCCTAGCGGACCACACAGATACGCAGTATTTT | CASGLADHTDTQYF
TRBJ1-2 | 15 | TRBV9 | NA | NA | TGTGCCAGCAGCGTAGCCCCTACAGTGGAGGCGGGCTACACCTTC | CASSVAPTVEAGYTF
TRBJ1-1 | 14 | TRBV27 | TRBD1 | NA | TGTGCCAGCGGGGACAGGGGACGTGGCACTGAAGCTTTCTTT | CASGDRGRGTEAFF
TRBJ1-2 | 16 | TRBV9 | NA | NA | TGTGCCAGCAGCGTAGCTACCGGGTCCCCTAACTATGGCTACACCTTC | CASSVATGSPNYGYTF
TRBJ2-1 | 15 | TRBV19 | TRBD2 | NA | TGTGCCAGTAGTGGCCAGGGACTAGCGGGGGGGCGTACGTTCTTC | CASSGQGLAGGRTFF
TRBJ1-1 | 14 | TRBV10-3 | NA | NA | TGTGCCATCAGTGAGCGGGGGGGGAACACTGAAGCTTTCTTT | CAISERGGNTEAFF
TRBJ2-5 | 16 | TRBV11-2 | TRBD1 | NA | TGTGCCAGCAGCCGATTGACAGGGGGCTGGCAAGAGACCCAGTACTTC | CASSRLTGGWQETQYF
TRBJ2-6 | 15 | TRBV28 | NA | NA | TGTGCCAGCAAGGGGGTATTCTCTGGGGCCAACGTCCTGACTTTC | CASKGVFSGANVLTF
TRBJ2-1 | 13 | TRBV11-2 | NA | NA | TGTGCCAGCAGCTTAGGGAGTGCCAATGAGCAGTTCTTC | CASSLGSANEQFF
TRBJ2-2 | 17 | TRBV4-2 | NA | NA | TGTGCCAGCAGCCCCTACTTTGGGGGCTCAAACACCGGGGAGCTGTTTTTT | CASSPYFGGSNTGELFF